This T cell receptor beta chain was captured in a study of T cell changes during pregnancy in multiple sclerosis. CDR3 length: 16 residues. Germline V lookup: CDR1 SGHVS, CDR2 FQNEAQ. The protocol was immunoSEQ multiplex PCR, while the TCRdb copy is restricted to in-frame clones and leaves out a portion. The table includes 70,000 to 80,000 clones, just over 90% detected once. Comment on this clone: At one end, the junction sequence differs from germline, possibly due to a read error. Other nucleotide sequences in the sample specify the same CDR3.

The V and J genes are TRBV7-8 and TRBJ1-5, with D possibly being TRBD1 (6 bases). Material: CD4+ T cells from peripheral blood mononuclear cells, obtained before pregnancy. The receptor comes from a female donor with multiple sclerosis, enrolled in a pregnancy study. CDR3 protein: CASSSGSGAYGQPQHF. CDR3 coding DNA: TGTGCCAGTAGCTCTGGCTCAGGGGCGTACGGTCAGCCCCAGCATTTT. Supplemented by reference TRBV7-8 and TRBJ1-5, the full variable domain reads GAGVSQSPRYKVAKRGQDVALRCDPISGHVSLFWYQQALGQGPEFLTYFQNEAQLDKSGLPSDRFFAERPEGSVSTLKIQRTQQEDSAVYLCASSSGSGAYGQPQHFGDGTRLSIL.